This entry features one T cell receptor (beta chain) sequence. Sequencing was performed with immunoSEQ multiplex PCR; in TCRdb, only in-frame clones are kept and a portion is missing. There are approximately 94,000 clones in the sample; over 75% occur only once, and 1.5% to 2.5% lies in the top ten. Germline loops: CDR1 LGHNT, CDR2 FRNRAP. The CDR3 sequence is 12 residues long. Between the trimmed V and J ends, which lost 1 base and 4 bases, there was a span of 5 bases. This sample was taken from a study of PD-L1 blockade in urothelial cancer. Overall study: From about 2014, patients received atezolizumab, given as 1,200 mg intravenously every 3 weeks. Blood samples contained a median approximately 140,000 T cells. Patients had undergone 0 to 3 prior chemotherapy regimens.

Time point reported: pretreatment peripheral blood. This material consisted of PBMCs, taken around atezolizumab (anti-PD-L1) treatment. This receptor was identified in a man aged 55 to 70 with urothelial cancer. The chain links TRBV12-5 to TRBJ2-7, with unresolved D. As DNA, the CDR3 is TGTGCTAGTGGTTTGGCAGGATACGAGCAGTACTTC. Translated, it gives CASGLAGYEQYF.